This entry concerns a single TCR beta chain. This sample is drawn from a study of blood T cell repertoires in COVID-19. For the study at large: PBMCs, B-cell-depleted T cells, or T cells provided the cDNA or gDNA that made up the material.

This CDR3 comprises 14 residues. The trim removed 8 bases at V and 0 bases at J, leaving 3 bases unmatched. Per germline, CDR1 SEHNR and CDR2 FQNEAQ (reference sequence). Method: immunoSEQ multiplex PCR; TCRdb's copy keeps in-frame clones and lacks some. Of tens of thousands of clones listed, around 86% were seen once; the top ten hold under 35%. Sequenced: peripheral blood. This chain connects TRBV7-9 to TRBJ1-4; the match to TRBD1 covers 7 bases. The TCR was taken from a human donor in a cohort sampled during active COVID-19. The CDR3 DNA reads as TGTGCCAGCCGGCAGGGGGCAACTAATGAAAAACTGTTTTTT. The encoded protein is CASRQGATNEKLFF.